This is a list of T cell receptor beta chains from one sample in a study of T-cell reconstitution after alpha-beta-depleted transplantation in children. TCRdb reanalysed the PCR reads using MiXCR and keeps one entry per CDR3 protein. The table records hundreds of thousands of distinct CDR3 sequences, roughly 24% of them present only once. Sequencing was performed on PBMCs, mostly from graft donor cells, taken 360 days after TCRalphabeta/CD19-depleted stem cell transplant. The receptors were gathered from a boy in the first two years of life who had a stem cell transplant for acute myeloid leukemia, so the T cells may come from the graft donor. CDR3s include the opening cysteine and the closing phenylalanine or tryptophan. D genes are given only for firm matches. Size is stated for part of the rows, as once, few or many counts, or as a class when the clone is expanded.

size: many
length: 13
J: TRBJ2-1
V: TRBV5-1
D: -
CDR3: CASSLGRGNEQFF
DNA: TGCGCCAGCAGCTTGGGGAGGGGGAATGAGCAGTTCTTC

size: -
length: 14
J: TRBJ2-5
V: TRBV5-1
D: TRBD2
CDR3: CASSFGGGVETQYF
DNA: TGCGCCAGCAGCTTCGGCGGGGGGGTGGAGACCCAGTACTTC

size: many
length: 19
J: TRBJ1-4
V: TRBV12-3/TRBV12-4
D: TRBD1
CDR3: CASSSTKRTGYGANEKLFF
DNA: TGTGCCAGCAGTTCTACTAAACGGACAGGGTATGGGGCTAATGAAAAACTGTTTTTT

size: many
length: 16
J: TRBJ2-6
V: TRBV28
D: TRBD1
CDR3: CASNGDRVSGANVLTF
DNA: TGTGCCAGCAACGGGGACAGGGTCTCTGGGGCCAACGTCCTGACTTTC

size: -
length: 17
J: TRBJ1-2
V: TRBV27
D: -
CDR3: CASSSRGSGAGIYGYTF
DNA: TGTGCCAGCAGTTCCCGGGGTAGCGGTGCGGGGATCTATGGCTACACCTTC

size: many
length: 14
J: TRBJ1-5
V: TRBV6-5
D: -
CDR3: CASAQLGVNQPQHF
DNA: TGTGCCAGCGCCCAGTTGGGGGTAAATCAGCCCCAGCATTTT

size: -
length: 17
J: TRBJ2-1
V: TRBV19
D: TRBD1
CDR3: CASTLTPGTGTNNEQFF
DNA: TGTGCCAGTACCCTCACACCCGGGACAGGGACCAACAATGAGCAGTTCTTC

size: -
length: 15
J: TRBJ2-1
V: TRBV12-3/TRBV12-4
D: TRBD2
CDR3: CASNAGLAGSLEQFF
DNA: TGTGCCAGCAATGCGGGACTAGCGGGGTCCCTCGAGCAGTTCTTC

size: -
length: 15
J: TRBJ2-5
V: TRBV28
D: TRBD1
CDR3: CASTDWTGPQETQYF
DNA: TGTGCCAGCACCGATTGGACAGGGCCCCAAGAGACCCAGTACTTC

size: few
length: 12
J: TRBJ1-4
V: TRBV5-1
D: -
CDR3: CASRRGNEKLFF
DNA: TGCGCCAGCAGACGGGGTAATGAAAAACTGTTTTTT

size: -
length: 15
J: TRBJ2-3
V: TRBV7-8
D: TRBD1
CDR3: CASSLTGATTDTQYF
DNA: TGTGCCAGCAGCTTAACAGGGGCCACCACAGATACGCAGTATTTT

size: -
length: 19
J: TRBJ2-1
V: TRBV7-8
D: TRBD2
CDR3: CASSRAPGLAGGPDNEQFF
DNA: TGTGCCAGCAGCCGTGCCCCGGGACTAGCGGGAGGGCCAGACAATGAGCAGTTCTTC

size: many
length: 13
J: TRBJ1-2
V: TRBV20-1
D: -
CDR3: CSARTLDSYGYTF
DNA: TGCAGTGCTAGAACGCTGGACAGCTATGGCTACACCTTC

size: -
length: 12
J: TRBJ2-2
V: TRBV18
D: -
CDR3: CASSPPVGELFF
DNA: TGTGCCAGCTCACCACCGGTCGGGGAGCTGTTTTTT

size: few
length: 11
J: TRBJ2-3
V: TRBV20-1
D: -
CDR3: CSALFQDTQYF
DNA: TGCAGTGCACTCTTCCAGGATACGCAGTATTTT

size: -
length: 15
J: TRBJ2-5
V: TRBV7-2
D: TRBD2
CDR3: CASTRDISGGETQYF
DNA: TGTGCCAGCACCCGTGATATTAGCGGGGGGGAGACCCAGTACTTC

size: few
length: 14
J: TRBJ1-6
V: TRBV10-3
D: -
CDR3: CAISDPRDNSPLHF
DNA: TGTGCCATCAGTGATCCCAGGGATAATTCACCCCTCCACTTT

size: many
length: 19
J: TRBJ2-6
V: TRBV4-3
D: TRBD2
CDR3: CASSQESPGGFSGANVLTF
DNA: TGCGCCAGCAGCCAAGAGTCACCGGGAGGCTTCTCTGGGGCCAACGTCCTGACTTTC

size: many
length: 15
J: TRBJ2-1
V: TRBV29-1
D: -
CDR3: CSVEGAKSSYNEQFF
DNA: TGCAGCGTTGAAGGGGCGAAGAGCTCCTACAATGAGCAGTTCTTC

size: -
length: 12
J: TRBJ1-1
V: TRBV12-3/TRBV12-4
D: -
CDR3: CASSPARPEAFF
DNA: TGTGCCAGCAGCCCAGCGAGGCCTGAAGCTTTCTTT

size: -
length: 11
J: TRBJ2-1
V: TRBV7-9
D: -
CDR3: CASSTSTDCFF
DNA: TGTGCCAGCAGCACAAGTACGGATTGCTTCTTC

size: -
length: 12
J: TRBJ2-7
V: TRBV20-1
D: -
CDR3: CSAPSGDYEQYF
DNA: TGCAGTGCGCCTAGTGGGGACTACGAGCAGTACTTC

size: few
length: 13
J: TRBJ2-5
V: TRBV5-8
D: -
CDR3: CASSTRSQETQYF
DNA: TGTGCCAGCAGCACTCGGAGTCAAGAGACCCAGTACTTC